These 28 T cell receptor beta chains were sequenced from one sample in a study of somatic mutations in cytotoxic T cells in rheumatoid arthritis. Assay used: immunoSEQ multiplex PCR; TCRdb lists only in-frame clones, some missing. The table shows under 20,000 clones, with 85% occurring only once. The material sequenced was CD8+ T cells sorted from blood. The receptors derive from a woman in her forties with rheumatoid arthritis.

This clone was seen only a few times. J is TRBJ1-1 and V is TRBV30, with D unclear. The V gene's germline CDR1 is GTSNPN and CDR2 SVGIG (reference sequence). Trimming pared 2 bases from V and 7 bases from J, leaving 11 bases between. The CDR3 extends over 12 amino acids. The CDR3 reads CAWSIGEGEAFF. The CDR3 DNA is TGTGCCTGGAGTATCGGGGAGGGTGAAGCTTTCTTT. Based on the CDR3 plus reference TRBV30 and TRBJ1-1, the full variable domain is SQTIHQWPATLVQPVGSPLSLECTVEGTSNPNLYWYRQAAGRGLQLLFYSVGIGQISSEVPQNLSASRPQDRQFILSSKKLLLSDSGFYLCAWSIGEGEAFFGQGTRLTVV.

The gene calls are TRBV7-8 and TRBJ2-2; 7 bases map to TRBD2. CDR3 size: 16 residues. Germline trimming cut 5 bases from V and 4 bases from J; bases unmatched to any gene: 10. Germline loops: CDR1 SGHVS, CDR2 FQNEAQ. The DNA for the CDR3 is TGTGCCAGCAGCCCGCGGAGGGAGGGAACCACCGGGGAGCTGTTTTTT. Protein: CASSPRREGTTGELFF.

V usage is TRBV5-1 and J usage is TRBJ2-1, with TRBD2 identical over 7 bases. Germline V CDR1 and CDR2: SGHRS, YFSETQ. This CDR3 contains 12 residues. Trimming cost V 5 bases and J 10 bases; bases outside gene matches: 6. The CDR3, as DNA: TGCGCCAGCAGTGGAGGGAGGGAGGAGCAGTTCTTC. It encodes CASSGGREEQFF.

The rearrangement uses TRBV5-1 and TRBJ2-7, with 8 bases aligning to TRBD1. The germline CDR1 and CDR2 sequences are SGHRS and YFSETQ. V was pared by 2 bases and J by 2 bases, with 6 bases of the junction left unmatched. The CDR3 has 15 amino acids. CDR3 residues: CASSLRQGQAYEQYF. The CDR3 nucleotides are TGCGCCAGCAGCTTAAGACAGGGACAGGCCTACGAGCAGTACTTC.

This clone turned up a few times. This chain joins TRBV5-1 and TRBJ1-2; tentatively, D is TRBD1 (6 bases). Germline V CDR1 and CDR2: SGHRS, YFSETQ. The ends were cut back, 4 bases at V and 5 bases at J, with 24 bases in the middle. The CDR3 is made up of 17 amino acids. The CDR3 sequence: CASSPAPGQLDPYGYTF. In DNA, the CDR3 is TGCGCCAGCAGCCCAGCTCCGGGACAATTGGACCCTTATGGCTACACCTTC.

The chain employs TRBV12-5 and TRBJ1-1; D uncertain. Germline V gene data show CDR1 as LGHNT and CDR2 as FRNRAP. This CDR3 comprises 14 residues. The V end lost 2 bases, the J end lost 2 bases, and 9 bases lay between the germline ends. CDR3 bases: TGTGCTAGTGGTTTGTGGGCAGTTAACACTGAAGCTTTCTTT. It translates to CASGLWAVNTEAFF.

V is TRBV7-9 and J is TRBJ2-7; D not certain. Germline CDR1 and CDR2: SEHNR and FQNEAQ (reference sequence). Deletions cut 5 bases from V and 0 bases from J, with 5 bases between. This CDR3 spans 12 amino acids. CDR3 protein: CASSPSSYEQYF. CDR3 in DNA: TGTGCCAGCAGCCCGAGCTCCTACGAGCAGTACTTC.

The V call is TRBV18, the J call TRBJ2-3, with a weak D call TRBD1 (6 bases). CDR1 and CDR2 (germline): KGHSH, LQKENI. The CDR3 length is 13 residues. V was clipped by 3 bases and J by 3 bases, with 7 bases between them. The CDR3 nucleotides read TGTGCCAGCTCACCCGACAGGACAGATACGCAGTATTTT. Its translation is CASSPDRTDTQYF.

The chain carries TRBV27 and TRBJ1-3, with D tentatively TRBD1 (6 bases). Germline V gives CDR1 MNHEY, CDR2 SMNVEV (reference sequence). Trimming left V 5 bases short and J 4 bases short, with 9 bases between. This CDR3 is built from 13 residues. CDR3 in DNA: TGTGCCAGCAGTGGCACAGGGGGAAACACCATATATTTT. Translating it yields CASSGTGGNTIYF.

This chain links TRBV6-1 with TRBJ1-2; D is perhaps TRBD1 (6 bases). Trimming stripped 0 bases from V and 4 bases from J, with 12 bases between. CDR1 MNHNS and CDR2 SASEGT come from the germline V gene. This CDR3 has 15 residues. The CDR3 here is CASSEAEGQFYGYTF. In nucleotides, the CDR3 is TGTGCCAGCAGTGAAGCCGAAGGACAGTTCTATGGCTACACCTTC.

This clone was seen once. The chain combines TRBV11-2 with TRBJ1-2; D unclear. The CDR3 contains 13 residues. Trimming removed 2 bases at V and 8 bases at J, with 12 bases between. Germline lookup yields CDR1 SGHAT and CDR2 FQNNGV. The CDR3, as DNA: TGTGCCAGCAGCTTAACCCCAGAGCGCGGCTACACCTTC. It codes for CASSLTPERGYTF.

The J gene is TRBJ2-1, the V gene TRBV4-2; weak D call: TRBD1 (5 bases). Trimming took off 0 bases at V and 5 bases at J, with 14 bases between the two ends. The germline V gene has CDR1 LGHNA and CDR2 YNFKEQ. This CDR3 is 16 amino acids long. Here the CDR3 reads CASSQEGGALDNEQFF. CDR3 in DNA: TGTGCCAGCAGCCAAGAGGGTGGGGCCCTCGACAATGAGCAGTTCTTC.

The chain links TRBV4-1 to TRBJ2-3, with 12 bases that match TRBD2. Losses at the gene ends were 4 bases for V and 5 bases for J; bases not matched to a gene: 10. This CDR3 region has 17 residues. Germline V gene sequence: CDR1 MGHRA, CDR2 YSYEKL. This chain's CDR3 is CASSRGSGLAGLDTQYF. Here the CDR3 DNA reads TGCGCCAGCAGCCGGGGTTCCGGACTAGCGGGATTAGATACGCAGTATTTT.

The chain carries TRBV15 and TRBJ2-6; tentative D call: TRBD2 (6 bases). There are 19 residues in the CDR3. Trimming took 7 bases from V and 1 from J, leaving 23 bases between them. From germline, CDR1 is LNHNV and CDR2 YYDKDF (reference sequence). CDR3 sequence: CATNVPGLGLNSGANVLTF. In DNA form, the CDR3 reads TGTGCCACCAACGTACCGGGACTGGGGTTAAATTCTGGGGCCAACGTCCTGACTTTC.

The V gene is TRBV7-6, the J gene TRBJ1-2, with 9 bases fitting TRBD1. The length of the CDR3 is 16 residues. Germline trimming cut 5 bases from V and 3 bases from J; bases unmatched to any gene: 10. Germline CDR1 is SGHVS and CDR2 is FNYEAQ. The CDR3: CASSPHPGQGDYGYTF. CDR3 sequence (DNA): TGTGCCAGCAGCCCGCATCCGGGACAGGGTGACTATGGCTACACCTTC.

The chain uses TRBV10-3 and TRBJ1-4; possible D gene TRBD1, 6 bases. Germline V gene data show CDR1 as ENHRY and CDR2 as SYGVKD. The CDR3 length is 16 residues. The V end lost 2 bases, the J end lost 0 bases, and 10 bases lay between the germline ends. DNA for the CDR3: TGTGCCATCAGTGAGGGGGGCTACGCAACTAATGAAAAACTGTTTTTT. Residues: CAISEGGYATNEKLFF.

DNA for the CDR3: TGTGCCAGTAGTACCGGGACAGGGGCCCTCAATCCCCAGTTCTTC. Its protein product is CASSTGTGALNPQFF. The rearrangement links TRBV19 to TRBJ2-1, with TRBD1 identical over 10 bases. Germline V gene data show CDR1 as LNHDA and CDR2 as SQIVND (reference sequence). V dropped 4 bases and J dropped 13; count of bases not matched to a gene: 13. The CDR3 spans 15 residues.

Here the CDR3 DNA reads TGTGCCAGCAGCTTGCGGGTCCGCAGCGAGCAGTTCTTC. This translates into CASSLRVRSEQFF. The chain carries TRBV5-6 and TRBJ2-1; no clear D. Germline CDR1 is SGHDT and CDR2 is YYEEEE. The CDR3 sequence is 13 residues long. V was trimmed by 1 base and J by 10 bases, leaving 12 bases between them.

This clone showed up just a few times. This rearrangement joins TRBV7-9 to TRBJ1-1; D call uncertain. CDR1 and CDR2 (germline): SEHNR, FQNEAQ (reference sequence). The V end lost 1 base, the J end lost 3 bases, and 3 bases lay between the germline ends. This CDR3 region has 12 residues. The CDR3 bases are TGTGCCAGCAGCTTAGTAGACACTGAAGCTTTCTTT. Translation: CASSLVDTEAFF.

This chain uses TRBV19 with TRBJ1-2; 7 nucleotides line up with TRBD1. With 8 bases clipped from V and 2 bases from J, the junction kept 5 bases outside the gene matches. CDR1 is LNHDA, CDR2 SQIVND, per germline (reference sequence). The CDR3 extends over 13 amino acids. CDR3 loop: CASWDSSNYGYTF. The CDR3 coding sequence is TGTGCCAGTTGGGACAGTTCAAACTATGGCTACACCTTC.

The count of this clone is one. The V and J genes are TRBV15 and TRBJ2-3; 7 bases match TRBD1. The trim removed 5 bases at V and 0 bases at J, leaving 5 bases unmatched. CDR1 is LNHNV, CDR2 YYDKDF, per germline (reference sequence). There are 15 residues in the CDR3. CDR3 residues: CATSRQGDSTDTQYF. The CDR3 nucleotides are TGTGCCACCAGCCGCCAGGGGGACAGCACAGATACGCAGTATTTT.

The chain employs TRBV12-5 and TRBJ2-5; 7 positions agree with TRBD1. The CDR3 covers 10 residues. The germline V gene has CDR1 LGHNT and CDR2 FRNRAP. V was clipped by 6 bases and J by 14 bases; unmatched bases: 6. For the CDR3, the DNA is TGTGCTAGTGGATGGGACAGCCTCTACTTC. This codes for CASGWDSLYF.

CDR3 sequence reads: CASGSEQYF. DNA for the CDR3: TGTGCCAGCGGAAGCGAGCAGTACTTC. The chain employs TRBV10-3 and TRBJ2-7; D not certain. Germline V CDR1 and CDR2: ENHRY, SYGVKD. The CDR3 contains 9 residues. V was clipped by 10 bases and J by 6 bases, with 7 bases between them.

The chain combines TRBV5-4 with TRBJ1-5, with D uncertain. The CDR3 totals 14 residues. CDR1 is SGHNT, CDR2 YYREEE, per germline (reference sequence). V was pared by 1 base and J by 4 bases, with 9 bases between. The CDR3 DNA reads TGTGCCAGCAGCTTGAGCGGCAGTAATCAGCCCCAGCATTTT. Its protein product is CASSLSGSNQPQHF.

The gene calls are TRBV19 and TRBJ2-7; possibly TRBD2 for D (6 bases). Germline values: CDR1 LNHDA, CDR2 SQIVND (reference sequence). This CDR3 is built from 14 residues. V lost 7 bases to trimming and J lost 1 base, with 14 bases between them. The CDR3 DNA follows: TGTGCCAGTACCCTAACCGGGGGATCCTACGAGCAGTACTTC. This encodes CASTLTGGSYEQYF.

The gene calls are TRBV19 and TRBJ2-1; 7 bases align to TRBD2. Germline CDR1 reads LNHDA; CDR2 reads SQIVND (reference sequence). The CDR3 contains 16 residues. After removal of 5 bases from V and 8 bases from J, the junction contained 15 bases not matched to a gene. The CDR3 here is CASSPLGGGSFDEQFF. Here the CDR3 DNA reads TGTGCCAGTAGTCCCTTAGGAGGCGGGAGTTTTGATGAGCAGTTCTTC.

This chain uses TRBV5-5 with TRBJ2-1, with 7 bases lining up with TRBD2. Germline V CDR1 and CDR2: SGHKS, YYEKEE (reference sequence). There are 17 residues in the CDR3. The V gene end was trimmed by 4 bases and the J gene end by 4 bases; junction bases not matched to a gene: 14. The CDR3 region has the DNA TGTGCCAGCAGCCCTTTCCATCCCGGACTAGGGTACAATGAGCAGTTCTTC. It translates to CASSPFHPGLGYNEQFF.

The chain uses TRBV5-1 and TRBJ2-7; TRBD2 matches at 9 bases. This CDR3 is 14 amino acids long. In germline, CDR1 is SGHRS, CDR2 YFSETQ. V gave up 0 bases and J gave up 3 bases; unmatched junction bases: 1. Here the CDR3 reads CASSLGGRDYEQYF. As DNA, the CDR3 is TGCGCCAGCAGCTTGGGCGGGAGGGACTACGAGCAGTACTTC.